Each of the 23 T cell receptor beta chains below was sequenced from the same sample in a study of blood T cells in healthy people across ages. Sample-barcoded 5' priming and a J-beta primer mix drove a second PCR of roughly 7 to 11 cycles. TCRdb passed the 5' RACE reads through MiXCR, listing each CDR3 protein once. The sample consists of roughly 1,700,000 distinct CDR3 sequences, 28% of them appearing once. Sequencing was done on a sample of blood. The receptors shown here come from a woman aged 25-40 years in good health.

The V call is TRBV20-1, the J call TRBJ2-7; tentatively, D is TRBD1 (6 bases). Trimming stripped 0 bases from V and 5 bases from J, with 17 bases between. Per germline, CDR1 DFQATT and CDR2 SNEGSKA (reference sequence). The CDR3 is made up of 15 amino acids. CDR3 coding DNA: TGCAGTGCTAGAGATCTGGGACACGGCCGTGACGAGCAGTACTTC. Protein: CSARDLGHGRDEQYF.

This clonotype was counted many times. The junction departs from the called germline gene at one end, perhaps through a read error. CDR3 residues: CASSLATGAGANVLTF. DNA for the CDR3: TGTGCCAGCAGTCTTGCAACAGGTGCTGGGGCCAACGTCCTGACTTTC. This chain uses TRBV5-1 with TRBJ2-6, with D tentatively TRBD1 (5 bases). From germline, CDR1 is SGHRS and CDR2 YFSETQ. This CDR3 has 16 residues.

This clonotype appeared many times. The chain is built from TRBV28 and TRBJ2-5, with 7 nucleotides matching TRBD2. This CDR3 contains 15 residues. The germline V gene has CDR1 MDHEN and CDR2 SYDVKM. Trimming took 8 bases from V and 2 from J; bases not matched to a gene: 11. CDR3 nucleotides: TGTGCCAGCGCTGGGCCCCTAGCGGTTCAAGAGACCCAGTACTTC. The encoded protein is CASAGPLAVQETQYF.

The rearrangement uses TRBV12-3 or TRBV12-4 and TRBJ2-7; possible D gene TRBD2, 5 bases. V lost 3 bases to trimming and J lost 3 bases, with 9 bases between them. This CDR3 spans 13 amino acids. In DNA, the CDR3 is TGTGCCAGCAGTTTGCGGGCACGCTACGAGCAGTACTTC. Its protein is CASSLRARYEQYF.

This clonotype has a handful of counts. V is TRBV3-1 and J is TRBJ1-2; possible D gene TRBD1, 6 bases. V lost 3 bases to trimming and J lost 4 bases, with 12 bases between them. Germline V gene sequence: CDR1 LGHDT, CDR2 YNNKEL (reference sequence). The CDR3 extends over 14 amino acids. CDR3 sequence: CASSHPTGVYGYTF. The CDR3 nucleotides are TGTGCCAGCAGCCACCCGACAGGAGTCTATGGCTACACCTTC.

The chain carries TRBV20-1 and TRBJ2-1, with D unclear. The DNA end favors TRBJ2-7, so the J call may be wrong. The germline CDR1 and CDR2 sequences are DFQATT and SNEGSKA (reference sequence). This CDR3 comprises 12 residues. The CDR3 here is CSARSSYNEQYF. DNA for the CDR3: TGCAGTGCTAGGTCTTCCTACAATGAGCAGTACTTC.

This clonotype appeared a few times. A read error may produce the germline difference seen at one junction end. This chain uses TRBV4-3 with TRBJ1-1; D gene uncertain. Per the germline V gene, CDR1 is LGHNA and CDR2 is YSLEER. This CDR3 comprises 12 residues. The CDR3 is CASSLGNAEAFF. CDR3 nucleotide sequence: TGCGCCAGCAGCCTAGGGAACGCTGAAGCTTTCTTT.

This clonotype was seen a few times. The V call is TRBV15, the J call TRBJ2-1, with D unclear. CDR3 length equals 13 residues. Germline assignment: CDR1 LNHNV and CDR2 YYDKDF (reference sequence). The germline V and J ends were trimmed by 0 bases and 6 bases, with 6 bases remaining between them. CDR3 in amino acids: CATSRDVGNEQFF. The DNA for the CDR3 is TGTGCCACCAGCAGAGATGTGGGCAATGAGCAGTTCTTC.

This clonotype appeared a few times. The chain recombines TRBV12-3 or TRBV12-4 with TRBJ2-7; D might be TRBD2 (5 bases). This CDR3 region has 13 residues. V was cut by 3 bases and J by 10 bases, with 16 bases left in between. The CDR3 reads CASSLGLARGQYF. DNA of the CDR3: TGTGCCAGCAGTTTGGGTCTAGCTAGAGGTCAGTACTTC.

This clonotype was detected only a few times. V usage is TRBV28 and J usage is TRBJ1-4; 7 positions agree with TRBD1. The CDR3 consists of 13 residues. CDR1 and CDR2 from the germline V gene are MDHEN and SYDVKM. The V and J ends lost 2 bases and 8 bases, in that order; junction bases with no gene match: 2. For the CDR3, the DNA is TGTGCCAGCAGTTTAACAGGGGAGGAAAAACTGTTTTTT. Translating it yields CASSLTGEEKLFF. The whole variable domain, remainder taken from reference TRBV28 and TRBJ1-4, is DVKVTQSSRYLVKRTGEKVFLECVQDMDHENMFWYRQDPGLGLRLIYFSYDVKMKEKGDIPEGYSVSREKKERFSLILESASTNQTSMYLCASSLTGEEKLFFGSGTQLSVL.

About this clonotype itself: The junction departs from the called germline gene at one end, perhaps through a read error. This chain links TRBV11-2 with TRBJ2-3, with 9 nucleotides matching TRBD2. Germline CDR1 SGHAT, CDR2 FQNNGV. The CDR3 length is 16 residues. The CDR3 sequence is CASSLGLGLATDMQYF. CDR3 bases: TGTGCCAGCAGCTTAGGACTGGGACTAGCAACAGATATGCAGTATTTT.

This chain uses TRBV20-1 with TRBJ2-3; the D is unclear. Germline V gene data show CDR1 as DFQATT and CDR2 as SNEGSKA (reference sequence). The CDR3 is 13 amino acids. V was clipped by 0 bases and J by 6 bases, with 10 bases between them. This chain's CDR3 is CSARDASRDTQYF. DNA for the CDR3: TGCAGTGCTAGAGATGCATCCCGGGATACGCAGTATTTT.

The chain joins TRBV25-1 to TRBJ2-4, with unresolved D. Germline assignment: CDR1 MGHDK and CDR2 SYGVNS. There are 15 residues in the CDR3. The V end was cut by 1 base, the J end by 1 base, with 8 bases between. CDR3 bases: TGTGCCAGCAGTGAATCCAACCCGGCCAAAAACATTCAGTACTTC. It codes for CASSESNPAKNIQYF.

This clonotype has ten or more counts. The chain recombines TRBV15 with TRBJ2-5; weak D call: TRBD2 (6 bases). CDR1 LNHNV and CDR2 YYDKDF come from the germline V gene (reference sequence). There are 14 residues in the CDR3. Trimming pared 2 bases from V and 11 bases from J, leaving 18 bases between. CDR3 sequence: CATSRPGTVGRQYF. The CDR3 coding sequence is TGTGCCACCAGCAGACCCGGGACCGTAGGGAGGCAGTACTTC.

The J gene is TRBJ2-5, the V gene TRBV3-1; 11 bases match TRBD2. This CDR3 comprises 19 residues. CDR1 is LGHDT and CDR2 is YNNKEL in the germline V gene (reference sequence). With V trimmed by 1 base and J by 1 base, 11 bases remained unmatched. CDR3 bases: TGTGCCAGCAGCCAAGCAGCTCTAGCGGGAGGCCAGATCCAAGAGACCCAGTACTTC. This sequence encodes CASSQAALAGGQIQETQYF.

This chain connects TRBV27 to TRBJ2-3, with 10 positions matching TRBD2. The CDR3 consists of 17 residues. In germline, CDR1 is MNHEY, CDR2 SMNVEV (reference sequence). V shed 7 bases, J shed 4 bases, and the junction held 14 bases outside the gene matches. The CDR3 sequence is CASTGRRGLAAADTQYF. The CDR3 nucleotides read TGTGCCAGCACCGGACGCCGAGGACTAGCGGCCGCAGATACGCAGTATTTT.

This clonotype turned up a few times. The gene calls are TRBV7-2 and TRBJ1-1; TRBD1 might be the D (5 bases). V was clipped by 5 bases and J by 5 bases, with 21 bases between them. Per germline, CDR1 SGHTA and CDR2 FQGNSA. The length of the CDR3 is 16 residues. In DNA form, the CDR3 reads TGTGCCAGCAGCAAAACCGGGACGGTTTCGCGGACTGAAGCTTTCTTT. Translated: CASSKTGTVSRTEAFF.

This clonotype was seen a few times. The CDR3 here is CSALGNNEQFF. In DNA, the CDR3 is TGCAGTGCTCTAGGGAACAATGAGCAGTTCTTC. The rearrangement joins TRBV20-1 to TRBJ2-1; unclear D gene. Germline values: CDR1 DFQATT, CDR2 SNEGSKA (reference sequence). This CDR3 has 11 amino acids. V was pared by 5 bases and J by 5 bases, with 7 bases between.

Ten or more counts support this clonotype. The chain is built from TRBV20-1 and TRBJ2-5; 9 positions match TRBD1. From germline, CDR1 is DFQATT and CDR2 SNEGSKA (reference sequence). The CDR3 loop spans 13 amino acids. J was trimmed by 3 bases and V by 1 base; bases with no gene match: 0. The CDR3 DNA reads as TGCAGTGCTAGAGGGACAGGGGAAGAGACCCAGTACTTC. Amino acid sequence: CSARGTGEETQYF.

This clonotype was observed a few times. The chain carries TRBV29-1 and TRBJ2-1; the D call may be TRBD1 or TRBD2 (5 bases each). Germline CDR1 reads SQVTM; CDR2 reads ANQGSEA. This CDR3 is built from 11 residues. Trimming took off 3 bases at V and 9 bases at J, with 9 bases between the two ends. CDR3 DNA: TGCAGCGTTGAGAGGGGTGGTGAGCAGTTCTTC. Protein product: CSVERGGEQFF.

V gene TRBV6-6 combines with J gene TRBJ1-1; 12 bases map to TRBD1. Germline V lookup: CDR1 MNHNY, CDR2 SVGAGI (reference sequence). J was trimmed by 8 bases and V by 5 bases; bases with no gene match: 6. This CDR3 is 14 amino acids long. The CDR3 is CASSPPGQGAEAFF. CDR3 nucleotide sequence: TGTGCCAGCAGTCCTCCGGGACAGGGGGCGGAAGCTTTCTTT.

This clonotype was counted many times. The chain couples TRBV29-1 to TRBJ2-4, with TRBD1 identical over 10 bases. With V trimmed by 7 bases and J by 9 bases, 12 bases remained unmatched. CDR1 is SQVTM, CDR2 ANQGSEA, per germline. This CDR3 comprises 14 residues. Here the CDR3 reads CSATDGQGGVIQYF. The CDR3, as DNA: TGCAGCGCCACTGACGGACAGGGGGGGGTCATTCAGTACTTC.

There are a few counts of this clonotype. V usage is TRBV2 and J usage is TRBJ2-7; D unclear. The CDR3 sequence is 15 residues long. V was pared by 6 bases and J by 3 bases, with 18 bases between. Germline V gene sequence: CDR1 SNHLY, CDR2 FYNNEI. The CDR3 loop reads CASSDRATYGYEQYF. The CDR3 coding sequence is TGTGCCAGCAGCGACCGGGCCACTTACGGCTACGAGCAGTACTTC.